This T cell receptor beta chain is drawn from a study of human T cells and chemical hapten exposure. The library tagged each cDNA molecule with unique molecular identifiers. TCRdb called the RACE reads again in MiXCR, with one record for every CDR3 protein. The data show under 40,000 distinct CDR3 sequences, with 5% to 8% seen just once and 8% to 9.5% held by the top ten. As to time point: patch test 1, 2 weeks after DPC sensitization. The treatment denotes: therapeutic diphenylcyclopropenone sensitization with weekly scalp DPC. Unfractionated whole blood served as the source for total RNA extraction. V lost 4 bases to trimming and J lost 1 base, with 11 bases between them. In germline, CDR1 is MNHNY, CDR2 SVGAGI (reference sequence). This CDR3 is built from 15 residues. This clonotype has more than one count but fewer than ten.

This receptor was obtained from a woman between 25 and 40 years old with alopecia areata. Some clones in this sample may be carry-over from other donors' samples. The chain uses TRBV6-6 and TRBJ2-4; TRBD2 might be the D (5 bases). The source was whole blood, collected in connection with sensitization to the hapten diphenylcyclopropenone (DPC). The CDR3 loop is CASSSPGSAKNIQYF. CDR3 in DNA: TGTGCCAGCAGTTCGCCGGGGAGCGCCAAAAACATTCAGTACTTC.